This T cell receptor (beta chain) was sequenced during a study of shared clonotypes between healthy human individuals. Study-wide context: A couple of female and a few male donors aged 18 to 49 were enrolled.

Genomic DNA belonging to each subset was distributed in equal measure over several immunoSEQ plates. Sorted-subset replicate PCR reactions were performed with around 200 ng DNA, corresponding to roughly 29,000 T cell genomes. Profiled with immunoSEQ multiplex PCR; TCRdb holds only in-frame clones, not every one. The data show over a million clones, with approximately 80% seen just once and roughly 0.55% held by the top ten. The study drew its donors from healthy HIV-negative adults without recent acute infections or vaccinations. CDR3 length equals 13 residues. Germline V gene sequence: CDR1 SGHNT, CDR2 YYREEE (reference sequence). V lost 2 bases, J lost 8 bases, and 4 bases stayed unmatched. This clone has only a few counts.

The sequenced sample consisted of memory CD4+ T cells from PBMCs. Subset reported: CD45RA-negative fraction. This receptor was taken from a young man in good health. Some clones in this sample may be carry-over from other donors' samples. The gene calls are TRBV5-4 and TRBJ2-1; 7 bases map to TRBD1. CDR3 residues: CASSFLTGDEQFF. CDR3 nucleotide sequence: TGTGCCAGCAGCTTCCTCACAGGGGATGAGCAGTTCTTC.